Listed below are T cell receptor beta chains from one sample, sequenced in a study of blood T cell repertoires in COVID-19. Method: immunoSEQ multiplex PCR; TCRdb's copy keeps in-frame clones and lacks some. The table lists roughly 70,000 clones, more than 75% of them singletons. Sequencing was performed on peripheral blood. These receptors were taken from a woman between 55 and 75 years old with acute or convalescent COVID-19. Both conserved end residues are part of each CDR3. Fields, in order: clone size, J gene, D gene, V gene, CDR3 protein, CDR3 DNA. A D gene is named only where the DNA matches it firmly. Not every row has a clone size; where given, it reads once, few, many or a size class.

clone_size: .; j_call: TRBJ1-1; d_call: .; v_call: TRBV2; cdr3_aa: CATRGTVNTEAFF; cdr3_nt: TGTGCCACCCGGGGGACGGTGAACACTGAAGCTTTCTTT
clone_size: .; j_call: TRBJ2-2; d_call: TRBD2; v_call: TRBV9; cdr3_aa: CASSAKIAGGRTGELFF; cdr3_nt: TGTGCCAGCAGCGCAAAGATAGCGGGGGGAAGGACCGGGGAGCTGTTTTTT
clone_size: .; j_call: TRBJ2-7; d_call: .; v_call: TRBV18; cdr3_aa: CANSPLSSYEQYF; cdr3_nt: TGTGCCAACTCACCCCTAAGCTCCTACGAGCAGTACTTC
clone_size: .; j_call: TRBJ2-6; d_call: .; v_call: TRBV21-1; cdr3_aa: CASSNRPGQGPSGANVLTF; cdr3_nt: TGTGCCAGCAGCAACCGTCCGGGACAGGGTCCATCTGGGGCCAACGTCCTGACTTTC
clone_size: .; j_call: TRBJ1-6; d_call: TRBD1; v_call: TRBV5-1; cdr3_aa: CASTRQGSYNSPLHF; cdr3_nt: TGCGCCAGCACCCGACAGGGATCCTATAATTCACCCCTCCACTTT
clone_size: .; j_call: TRBJ1-4; d_call: TRBD1; v_call: TRBV30; cdr3_aa: CAWRRTGTSEKLFF; cdr3_nt: TGTGCCTGGAGGAGGACAGGGACCTCAGAAAAACTGTTTTTT
clone_size: .; j_call: TRBJ2-7; d_call: TRBD1; v_call: TRBV7-9; cdr3_aa: CASQAGTGDSYEQYF; cdr3_nt: TGTGCCAGTCAGGCCGGGACAGGGGACTCCTACGAGCAGTACTTC
clone_size: .; j_call: TRBJ1-2; d_call: .; v_call: TRBV28; cdr3_aa: CASSPPQRINYGYTF; cdr3_nt: TGTGCCAGCAGCCCTCCACAGAGAATTAACTATGGCTACACCTTC
clone_size: .; j_call: TRBJ2-2; d_call: .; v_call: TRBV11-3; cdr3_aa: CASSLEGSVGELFF; cdr3_nt: TGTGCCAGCAGCTTGGAGGGGTCGGTCGGGGAGCTGTTTTTT
clone_size: .; j_call: TRBJ2-7; d_call: .; v_call: TRBV5-1; cdr3_aa: CASSSTRGEQYF; cdr3_nt: TGCGCCAGCAGCTCAACGAGAGGGGAGCAGTACTTC
clone_size: .; j_call: TRBJ1-2; d_call: TRBD1; v_call: TRBV14; cdr3_aa: CASSQAGAGGQGYTF; cdr3_nt: TGTGCCAGCAGCCAAGCCGGGGCAGGGGGCCAGGGCTACACCTTC
clone_size: few; j_call: TRBJ1-2; d_call: .; v_call: TRBV3-1/TRBV3-2; cdr3_aa: CASSQFLWEAGGYTF; cdr3_nt: TGTGCCAGCAGCCAATTCCTTTGGGAGGCGGGTGGCTACACCTTC
clone_size: .; j_call: TRBJ1-1; d_call: .; v_call: TRBV29-1; cdr3_aa: CSVGATPGNTEAFF; cdr3_nt: TGCAGCGTTGGAGCAACCCCGGGGAACACTGAAGCTTTCTTT
clone_size: .; j_call: TRBJ1-1; d_call: TRBD1; v_call: TRBV11-2; cdr3_aa: CASSSATGFATEAFF; cdr3_nt: TGTGCCAGCAGCTCAGCGACAGGGTTCGCCACTGAAGCTTTCTTT
clone_size: .; j_call: TRBJ2-1; d_call: TRBD1; v_call: TRBV9; cdr3_aa: CASSVVRQGFNEQFF; cdr3_nt: TGTGCCAGCAGCGTAGTGCGACAGGGATTCAATGAGCAGTTCTTC
clone_size: .; j_call: TRBJ1-2; d_call: .; v_call: TRBV5-8; cdr3_aa: CASSPRVTGPIYGYTF; cdr3_nt: TGTGCCAGCAGCCCCCGGGTGACAGGACCCATCTATGGCTACACCTTC
clone_size: few; j_call: TRBJ1-3; d_call: .; v_call: TRBV6-1; cdr3_aa: CASSGWGEPSGNTIYF; cdr3_nt: TGTGCCAGCAGTGGGTGGGGGGAGCCCTCTGGAAACACCATATATTTT
clone_size: .; j_call: TRBJ2-3; d_call: .; v_call: TRBV3-1/TRBV3-2; cdr3_aa: CASSQVTFSASPPTDTQYF; cdr3_nt: TGTGCCAGCAGCCAAGTGACTTTCTCGGCCTCGCCCCCCACAGATACGCAGTATTTT
clone_size: .; j_call: TRBJ2-3; d_call: TRBD2; v_call: TRBV10-3; cdr3_aa: CAISPSGGSTDTQYF; cdr3_nt: TGTGCCATCTCGCCTAGCGGGGGATCAACAGATACGCAGTATTTT
clone_size: .; j_call: TRBJ1-2; d_call: TRBD1; v_call: TRBV6-5; cdr3_aa: CASSKGQGVTYGYTF; cdr3_nt: TGTGCCAGCAGTAAGGGACAGGGGGTTACCTATGGCTACACCTTC
clone_size: .; j_call: TRBJ1-2; d_call: .; v_call: TRBV19; cdr3_aa: CASSIVNNRDYGYTF; cdr3_nt: TGTGCCAGTAGTATAGTCAACAACCGGGACTATGGCTACACCTTC
clone_size: once; j_call: TRBJ2-1; d_call: .; v_call: TRBV6-5; cdr3_aa: CASRLGAYNEQFF; cdr3_nt: TGTGCCAGCAGGTTGGGCGCTTACAATGAGCAGTTCTTC
clone_size: once; j_call: TRBJ2-1; d_call: TRBD1; v_call: TRBV7-3; cdr3_aa: CASSLPGQGKDEQFF; cdr3_nt: TGTGCCAGCAGCTTGCCGGGACAGGGGAAGGATGAGCAGTTCTTC
clone_size: .; j_call: TRBJ2-2; d_call: .; v_call: TRBV7-6; cdr3_aa: CASSLGSGATGELFF; cdr3_nt: TGTGCCAGCAGCTTAGGGTCCGGAGCCACCGGGGAGCTGTTTTTT
clone_size: .; j_call: TRBJ2-1; d_call: .; v_call: TRBV5-1; cdr3_aa: CASSFGWNEQFF; cdr3_nt: TGCGCCAGCAGCTTCGGTTGGAATGAGCAGTTCTTC
clone_size: .; j_call: TRBJ1-4; d_call: .; v_call: TRBV6-5; cdr3_aa: CASRASWDTEKLFF; cdr3_nt: TGTGCCAGCAGAGCAAGTTGGGACACTGAAAAACTGTTTTTT
clone_size: .; j_call: TRBJ2-3; d_call: TRBD1; v_call: TRBV19; cdr3_aa: CASGTGGGYTQYF; cdr3_nt: TGTGCCAGTGGGACAGGGGGAGGTTATACGCAGTATTTT
clone_size: few; j_call: TRBJ1-2; d_call: .; v_call: TRBV3-1/TRBV3-2; cdr3_aa: CASSSGRGRGGYTF; cdr3_nt: TGTGCCAGCAGCTCGGGGCGGGGGAGAGGCGGCTACACCTTC
clone_size: .; j_call: TRBJ2-7; d_call: .; v_call: TRBV15; cdr3_aa: CATSRGGVSYEQYF; cdr3_nt: TGTGCCACCAGCAGAGGGGGGGTTTCCTACGAGCAGTACTTC
clone_size: .; j_call: TRBJ2-1; d_call: .; v_call: TRBV9; cdr3_aa: CASSVEVSGDNEQFF; cdr3_nt: TGTGCCAGCAGCGTAGAGGTGTCGGGAGACAATGAGCAGTTCTTC
clone_size: .; j_call: TRBJ1-1; d_call: .; v_call: TRBV6-6; cdr3_aa: CASANSVQTEAFF; cdr3_nt: TGTGCCAGTGCGAACTCGGTACAGACTGAAGCTTTCTTT
clone_size: .; j_call: TRBJ1-2; d_call: .; v_call: TRBV7-2; cdr3_aa: CASSLALSGADGYTF; cdr3_nt: TGTGCCAGCAGCTTAGCATTGTCAGGGGCGGATGGCTACACCTTC
clone_size: .; j_call: TRBJ2-2; d_call: .; v_call: TRBV6-6; cdr3_aa: CASSYPTSTGELFF; cdr3_nt: TGTGCCAGCAGTTACCCAACATCCACCGGGGAGCTGTTTTTT
clone_size: once; j_call: TRBJ2-3; d_call: TRBD2; v_call: TRBV28; cdr3_aa: CASSLYHGLAGGDTQYF; cdr3_nt: TGTGCCAGCAGTTTATACCATGGACTAGCGGGGGGAGATACGCAGTATTTT
clone_size: .; j_call: TRBJ1-2; d_call: TRBD1; v_call: TRBV19; cdr3_aa: CASSIGTGVNGVYGYTF; cdr3_nt: TGTGCCAGTAGTATTGGCACAGGGGTAAACGGGGTCTATGGCTACACCTTC
clone_size: .; j_call: TRBJ1-2; d_call: .; v_call: TRBV25-1; cdr3_aa: CASSTPLGHIGKGYTF; cdr3_nt: TGTGCCAGCAGTACCCCTCTGGGACACATCGGAAAAGGCTACACCTTC
clone_size: .; j_call: TRBJ1-2; d_call: .; v_call: TRBV28; cdr3_aa: CASRGPYPLGYTF; cdr3_nt: TGTGCCAGCCGAGGCCCGTACCCCCTTGGCTACACCTTC
clone_size: .; j_call: TRBJ2-1; d_call: TRBD1; v_call: TRBV5-5; cdr3_aa: CASSRGQEHNEQFF; cdr3_nt: TGTGCCAGCAGCCGGGGACAGGAGCACAATGAGCAGTTCTTC
clone_size: .; j_call: TRBJ1-2; d_call: TRBD1; v_call: TRBV11-2; cdr3_aa: CASSSQGYYGYTF; cdr3_nt: TGTGCCAGCAGCTCACAGGGGTACTATGGCTACACCTTC
clone_size: .; j_call: TRBJ2-7; d_call: .; v_call: TRBV27; cdr3_aa: CASSWDSDSYEQYF; cdr3_nt: TGTGCCAGCAGTTGGGACTCAGACTCCTACGAGCAGTACTTC
clone_size: once; j_call: TRBJ2-1; d_call: .; v_call: TRBV28; cdr3_aa: CASSSQGDPRPEQFF; cdr3_nt: TGTGCCAGCAGTTCACAGGGTGATCCCCGGCCTGAGCAGTTCTTC
clone_size: .; j_call: TRBJ2-3; d_call: TRBD2; v_call: TRBV3-1/TRBV3-2; cdr3_aa: CASSQVRVLAGHTDTQYF; cdr3_nt: TGTGCCAGCAGCCAAGTGAGGGTGCTAGCGGGGCACACAGATACGCAGTATTTT
clone_size: .; j_call: TRBJ1-2; d_call: .; v_call: TRBV12-3/TRBV12-4; cdr3_aa: CASSLRGYGYTF; cdr3_nt: TGTGCCAGCAGTTTGCGGGGCTATGGCTACACCTTC
clone_size: few; j_call: TRBJ2-3; d_call: TRBD1; v_call: TRBV6-5; cdr3_aa: CATRRDRRTDTQYF; cdr3_nt: TGTGCCACCCGCCGGGACAGACGCACAGATACGCAGTATTTT
clone_size: .; j_call: TRBJ1-5; d_call: .; v_call: TRBV7-9; cdr3_aa: CASSLGQGRGSNQPQHF; cdr3_nt: TGTGCCAGCAGCTTGGGCCAGGGAAGGGGGAGCAATCAGCCCCAGCATTTT
clone_size: .; j_call: TRBJ2-7; d_call: .; v_call: TRBV19; cdr3_aa: CASSIQVNSYEQYF; cdr3_nt: TGTGCCAGTAGTATACAGGTTAACTCCTACGAGCAGTACTTC
clone_size: .; j_call: TRBJ2-1; d_call: .; v_call: TRBV7-3; cdr3_aa: CASSLGTTNLNEQFF; cdr3_nt: TGTGCCAGCAGCTTAGGAACTACGAACTTAAATGAGCAGTTCTTC
clone_size: .; j_call: TRBJ1-2; d_call: TRBD1; v_call: TRBV27; cdr3_aa: CASSSDRGGYTF; cdr3_nt: TGTGCCAGCAGTTCCGACAGGGGGGGCTACACCTTC
clone_size: .; j_call: TRBJ1-4; d_call: .; v_call: TRBV3-1/TRBV3-2; cdr3_aa: CASSQFSEKLFF; cdr3_nt: TGTGCCAGCAGCCAGTTTAGTGAAAAACTGTTTTTT
clone_size: .; j_call: TRBJ2-3; d_call: TRBD2; v_call: TRBV27; cdr3_aa: CASSQLAGGRTDTQYF; cdr3_nt: TGTGCCAGCAGTCAGCTAGCGGGGGGCCGCACAGATACGCAGTATTTT
clone_size: .; j_call: TRBJ1-4; d_call: TRBD1; v_call: TRBV7-9; cdr3_aa: CASSPMGTGYNEKLFF; cdr3_nt: TGTGCCAGCAGTCCTATGGGGACAGGATATAATGAAAAACTGTTTTTT
clone_size: .; j_call: TRBJ2-5; d_call: TRBD2; v_call: TRBV10-3; cdr3_aa: CAISDPSGSNIQETQYF; cdr3_nt: TGTGCCATCAGTGACCCTAGCGGGAGTAACATTCAAGAGACCCAGTACTTC